This passage covers 24 T cell receptor beta chains from one sample sequenced in a study of cytomegalovirus exposure and HLA in healthy donors. Profiling relied on immunoSEQ multiplex PCR, and the TCRdb table lists in-frame clones only, not all of them. Counted here are about 140,000 clones, approximately 84% occurring once; the ten biggest clones make up 30%. The sequencing input was PBMCs. These receptors were obtained from a young man in good health and CMV-seropositive.

The chain is built from TRBV20-1 and TRBJ2-5, with 8 nucleotides matching TRBD1. The CDR3 covers 10 residues. V dropped 8 bases and J dropped 4; count of bases not matched to a gene: 0. Germline values: CDR1 DFQATT, CDR2 SNEGSKA (reference sequence). The DNA for the CDR3 is TGCAGTACAGGGGGAGAGACCCAGTACTTC. It translates to CSTGGETQYF.

This clone was seen a handful of times. Other DNA sequences within the sample encode an identical CDR3. CDR3 DNA: TGTGCCAGCAGTGAGGCAGGGGCCTATGGCTACACCTTC. The encoded protein is CASSEAGAYGYTF. This rearrangement joins TRBV2 to TRBJ1-2, with a weak D call TRBD1 (6 bases). This CDR3 spans 13 amino acids. Trimming stripped 3 bases from V and 4 bases from J, with 9 bases between. Germline-derived CDR1 and CDR2 are SNHLY and FYNNEI.

The V gene is TRBV2, the J gene TRBJ2-7, with 11 positions matching TRBD2. Germline V gene sequence: CDR1 SNHLY, CDR2 FYNNEI. The CDR3 runs 17 residues. After removal of 2 bases from V and 3 bases from J, the junction contained 9 bases not matched to a gene. CDR3 nucleotides: TGTGCCAGCAGTGAAAGGGTATCTAGCGGGGGGCGCTACGAGCAGTACTTC. It encodes CASSERVSSGGRYEQYF.

The chain uses TRBV6-6 and TRBJ1-2, with D tentatively TRBD1 (6 bases). CDR1 and CDR2 from the germline V gene are MNHNY and SVGAGI (reference sequence). V was cut by 6 bases and J by 4 bases, with 18 bases left in between. The CDR3 contains 15 residues. CDR3 sequence: CASSTGQIRRYGYTF. As DNA, the CDR3 is TGTGCCAGCAGCACCGGACAGATCCGCCGCTATGGCTACACCTTC.

This clone was detected ten times or more. This sequence joins TRBV7-2 and TRBJ2-1; D is perhaps TRBD2 (6 bases). This CDR3 spans 13 amino acids. Trimming removed 6 bases at V and 7 bases at J, with 13 bases between. CDR1 and CDR2 from the germline V gene are SGHTA and FQGNSA. The DNA for the CDR3 is TGTGCCAGCAGTCGTGGAGGGACGAATGAGCAGTTCTTC. Protein product: CASSRGGTNEQFF.

The genes are TRBV18 and TRBJ2-1; possibly TRBD2 for D (6 bases). V lost 3 bases and J lost 4, with 19 bases in between. The CDR3 consists of 17 residues. CDR1 is KGHSH and CDR2 is LQKENI in the germline V gene. The CDR3 spells CASSPLPGDGIYNEQFF. The DNA for the CDR3 is TGTGCCAGCTCACCCCTGCCGGGGGACGGCATTTACAATGAGCAGTTCTTC. The variable domain in full, with the rest retrieved from reference TRBV18 and TRBJ2-1, is NAGVMQNPRHLVRRRGQEARLRCSPMKGHSHVYWYRQLPEEGLKFMVYLQKENIIDESGMPKERFSAEFPKEGPSILRIQQVVRGDSAAYFCASSPLPGDGIYNEQFFGPGTRLTVL.

This rearrangement joins TRBV27 to TRBJ1-1; 7 bases align to TRBD1. With 7 bases clipped from V and 5 bases from J, the junction kept 13 bases outside the gene matches. Per germline, CDR1 MNHEY and CDR2 SMNVEV (reference sequence). The CDR3 contains 15 residues. As DNA, the CDR3 is TGTGCCAGCAAGATCTCGACAGGGCGGCGGACTGAAGCTTTCTTT. Protein product: CASKISTGRRTEAFF.

The chain uses TRBV14 and TRBJ1-5; D gene ambiguous. Trimming removed 0 bases at V and 7 bases at J, with 7 bases between. The CDR3 sequence is 13 residues long. Germline V gene data show CDR1 as SGHDN and CDR2 as FVKESK. The CDR3 here is CASSQDLVQPQHF. CDR3 nucleotide sequence: TGTGCCAGCAGCCAAGATCTAGTCCAGCCCCAGCATTTT. The full variable domain, in which reference TRBV14 and TRBJ1-5 provide the parts outside the CDR3, is EAGVTQFPSHSVIEKGQTVTLRCDPISGHDNLYWYRRVMGKEIKFLLHFVKESKQDESGMPNNRFLAERTGGTYSTLKVQPAELEDSGVYFCASSQDLVQPQHFGDGTRLSIL.

The chain employs TRBV27 and TRBJ1-2; 7 positions agree with TRBD1. Looked up from germline, CDR1 is MNHEY and CDR2 is SMNVEV (reference sequence). CDR3 length: 14 amino acids. V lost 4 bases to trimming and J lost 8 bases; unmatched junction nucleotides: 10. This CDR3 is CASSWTGAPGGYTF. The CDR3 DNA follows: TGTGCCAGCAGTTGGACAGGTGCCCCCGGGGGCTACACCTTC.

Here the CDR3 DNA reads TGTGCCAGCTCCGGAGCGGACCTCCTAGCAGATACGCAGTATTTT. It translates to CASSGADLLADTQYF. The V call is TRBV18, the J call TRBJ2-3; D is possibly TRBD2 (5 bases). V lost 6 bases to trimming and J lost 4 bases, with 17 bases between them. The CDR3 runs 15 residues. Germline V CDR1 and CDR2: KGHSH, LQKENI.

The sample holds one count of this clone. The chain combines TRBV19 with TRBJ1-2; TRBD1 matches 9 bases. The CDR3 length is 15 residues. With V trimmed by 5 bases and J by 4 bases, 8 bases remained unmatched. Germline-derived CDR1 and CDR2 are LNHDA and SQIVND (reference sequence). The CDR3 protein is CASSEGTGSGYGYTF. For the CDR3, the DNA is TGTGCCAGTAGTGAAGGGACAGGGTCGGGCTATGGCTACACCTTC.

The chain links TRBV5-6 to TRBJ1-1; 8 positions match TRBD1. With V trimmed by 0 bases and J by 11 bases, 3 bases remained unmatched. In germline, CDR1 is SGHDT, CDR2 YYEEEE. This CDR3 contains 12 residues. Here the CDR3 DNA reads TGTGCCAGCAGCTTGGCGACAGGGGAGGCTTTCTTT. Translating gives CASSLATGEAFF.

This chain joins TRBV5-1 and TRBJ2-3; a possible D gene is TRBD1 (6 bases). In germline, CDR1 is SGHRS, CDR2 YFSETQ. Trimming removed 7 bases from V and 0 bases from J, with 15 bases in between. The CDR3 runs to 15 residues. In nucleotides, the CDR3 is TGCGCCAGCGCCGTGGGGACACAGAGCACAGATACGCAGTATTTT. Amino acids: CASAVGTQSTDTQYF.

The genes are TRBV7-2 and TRBJ2-2; 12 bases agree with TRBD2. This CDR3 has 18 residues. J lost 5 bases, V lost 5 bases, and 12 bases had no gene match. Per the germline V gene, CDR1 is SGHTA and CDR2 is FQGNSA. The CDR3 nucleotides read TGTGCCAGCAGCCCCAGACTAGCGGGAGCCGTTGGAACCGGGGAGCTGTTTTTT. Translated: CASSPRLAGAVGTGELFF.

Many counts were recorded for this clone. The chain employs TRBV19 and TRBJ2-5, with a possible D match to TRBD2 (6 bases). Germline assignment: CDR1 LNHDA and CDR2 SQIVND (reference sequence). Trimming pared 1 base from V and 5 bases from J, leaving 14 bases between. CDR3 length: 15 amino acids. Here the CDR3 reads CASSIGGGEAETQYF. In DNA, the CDR3 is TGTGCCAGTAGTATAGGAGGCGGGGAGGCGGAGACCCAGTACTTC. The whole variable domain, filled in from reference TRBV19 and TRBJ2-5, reads DGGITQSPKYLFRKEGQNVTLSCEQNLNHDAMYWYRQDPGQGLRLIYYSQIVNDFQKGDIAEGYSVSREKKESFPLTVTSAQKNPTAFYLCASSIGGGEAETQYFGPGTRLLVL.

The chain combines TRBV7-2 with TRBJ2-3; a weak D match, TRBD2 (7 bases). The CDR3 totals 16 residues. V dropped 3 bases and J dropped 1 base, with 14 bases sitting between them. Germline V CDR1 and CDR2: SGHTA, FQGNSA. The CDR3 DNA sequence: TGTGCCAGCAGCTTTGGACCGGGGGGCGGCACAGATACGCAGTATTTT. Translated, it gives CASSFGPGGGTDTQYF.

This rearrangement joins TRBV10-3 to TRBJ2-7, with 9 nucleotides matching TRBD1. Trimming removed 3 bases from V and 3 bases from J; junction bases left unmatched: 6. This CDR3 region has 15 residues. Germline CDR1 ENHRY, CDR2 SYGVKD. CDR3 amino acids: CAISDSGTGYYEQYF. CDR3 nucleotide sequence: TGTGCCATCAGTGACTCCGGGACAGGGTACTACGAGCAGTACTTC.

The chain couples TRBV11-2 to TRBJ2-2; 7 bases are a match to TRBD2. CDR1 and CDR2 (germline): SGHAT, FQNNGV. The CDR3 has 15 residues. V gave up 5 bases and J gave up 2 bases; unmatched junction bases: 5. This CDR3 is CASSPGLFNTGELFF. As DNA, the CDR3 is TGTGCCAGCAGCCCGGGACTATTCAACACCGGGGAGCTGTTTTTT.

The chain is built from TRBV19 and TRBJ1-2, with D possibly TRBD1 on 5 matching bases. This CDR3 contains 12 residues. V was pared by 1 base and J by 6 bases, with 6 bases between. Germline CDR1 and CDR2: LNHDA and SQIVND (reference sequence). The CDR3 region is CASSIAGDGYTF. The CDR3 nucleotides are TGTGCCAGTAGTATAGCGGGGGATGGCTACACCTTC.

The J gene is TRBJ2-5, the V gene TRBV11-2; TRBD1 might be the D (5 bases). The CDR3 consists of 18 residues. The V end was cut by 3 bases, the J end by 3 bases, with 23 bases between. Germline V gene data show CDR1 as SGHAT and CDR2 as FQNNGV. For the CDR3, the DNA is TGTGCCAGCAGCTTTCCCCTCCTTGGGCTCGACAGTGAAGAGACCCAGTACTTC. Protein product: CASSFPLLGLDSEETQYF. The full variable domain, completed using reference TRBV11-2 and TRBJ2-5, is EAGVAQSPRYKIIEKRQSVAFWCNPISGHATLYWYQQILGQGPKLLIQFQNNGVVDDSQLPKDRFSAERLKGVDSTLKIQPAKLEDSAVYLCASSFPLLGLDSEETQYFGPGTRLLVL.

This clone has just a few counts. This chain links TRBV6-6 with TRBJ2-2; D may be TRBD1 (5 bases). The length of the CDR3 is 16 residues. The V and J ends lost 5 bases and 1 base respectively, with 14 bases between them. CDR1 is MNHNY and CDR2 is SVGAGI in the germline V gene (reference sequence). CDR3 protein: CASSIYSTGNTGELFF. The CDR3 DNA reads as TGTGCCAGCAGTATTTATAGCACAGGGAACACCGGGGAGCTGTTTTTT.

The genes are TRBV12-5 and TRBJ2-5; 9 nucleotides align to TRBD1. Germline-derived CDR1 and CDR2 are LGHNT and FRNRAP. The CDR3 sequence is 14 residues long. J gave up 5 bases and V 3 bases, and 4 bases lay outside the gene matches. The CDR3 DNA reads TGTGCTAGTGGTTTAACAGGGGGCGGCGAGACCCAGTACTTC. As protein: CASGLTGGGETQYF.

The V and J genes are TRBV6-5 and TRBJ2-6; D is uncertain. The length of the CDR3 is 13 residues. Trimming left V 8 bases short and J 0 bases short, with 5 bases between. Germline lookup yields CDR1 MNHEY and CDR2 SVGAGI. The CDR3 sequence is CASHSSGANVLTF. In nucleotides, the CDR3 is TGTGCCAGCCATAGCTCTGGGGCCAACGTCCTGACTTTC.

This clone was detected many times. The chain combines TRBV5-4 with TRBJ1-5; 8 bases fit TRBD1. CDR1 and CDR2 (germline): SGHNT, YYREEE (reference sequence). V gave up 3 bases and J gave up 6 bases; unmatched junction bases: 5. This CDR3 is 14 amino acids long. Here the CDR3 DNA reads TGTGCCAGCAGCTCACAGGGGGGTACTCAGCCCCAGCATTTT. It translates to CASSSQGGTQPQHF.